The 17 T cell receptor beta chains listed next were all sequenced from one sample in a study of glioma-infiltrating T cells. The iRepertoire nested amplicon-rescue multiplex PCR amplified TCR alpha and beta CDR3s from RNA. TCRdb independently ran MiXCR on the multiplex PCR reads; one entry per CDR3 protein. The sample records approximately 140,000 distinct CDR3 sequences, more than 20% being singletons. Sequenced: glioma tissue, nonneoplastic brain tissue, or PBMCs (not recorded which). Source of these receptors: a human donor with low-grade glioma or glioblastoma, undergoing nonglioma brain surgery, or in good health (not recorded which).

This clonotype has a count of ten or more. The chain recombines TRBV25-1 with TRBJ2-5; a possible D gene is TRBD2 (5 bases). Trimming left V 4 bases short and J 5 bases short, with 5 bases between. CDR1 and CDR2 (germline): MGHDK, SYGVNS. The CDR3 extends over 11 amino acids. DNA of the CDR3: TGTGCCAGCAGTGGGAGGGAGACCCAGTACTTC. This sequence encodes CASSGRETQYF.

The chain is built from TRBV7-9 and TRBJ2-1; 7 bases agree with TRBD2. The CDR3 runs 15 residues. Germline CDR1 reads SEHNR; CDR2 reads FQNEAQ (reference sequence). Germline trimming cut 7 bases from V and 3 bases from J; bases unmatched to any gene: 9. The CDR3 coding sequence is TGTGCCAGCACCGCGACTAGCCAGTACTACAATGAGCAGTTCTTC. Translated: CASTATSQYYNEQFF.

This sequence joins TRBV5-1 and TRBJ2-1; 7 bases fit TRBD2. V was clipped by 4 bases and J by 1 base; unmatched bases: 2. CDR1 SGHRS and CDR2 YFSETQ come from the germline V gene. The CDR3 totals 14 residues. CDR3 bases: TGCGCCAGCAGCCTGGGACTATCCTACAATGAGCAGTTCTTC. As protein: CASSLGLSYNEQFF.

Turning to this clonotype: This may come from a read error, since a much larger clone is one base off. DNA for the CDR3: TGCAGTGCTAGAGACGGCCATCGCACTTTCTTT. Translation gives CSARDGHRTFF. V gene TRBV20-1 combines with J gene TRBJ1-1; D gene ambiguous. Trimming pared 0 bases from V and 12 bases from J, leaving 11 bases between. CDR3 length equals 11 residues. Germline CDR1 and CDR2: DFQATT and SNEGSKA (reference sequence).

The chain joins TRBV10-1 to TRBJ2-2; no firm D call. Trimming stripped 2 bases from V and 5 bases from J, with 6 bases between. The CDR3 is made up of 13 amino acids. Germline CDR1 WNHNN, CDR2 SYGVQD (reference sequence). The CDR3 region is CASSEGLTGELFF. The CDR3 DNA reads as TGCGCCAGCAGTGAGGGATTGACCGGGGAGCTGTTTTTT.

This clonotype was seen a handful of times. This chain joins TRBV7-6 and TRBJ2-1; no firm D call. V gave up 5 bases and J gave up 4 bases, with 9 bases separating them. CDR1 and CDR2 (germline): SGHVS, FNYEAQ. CDR3 length equals 13 residues. CDR3 in DNA: TGTGCCAGCAGCCCGATACAGTACAATGAGCAGTTCTTC. This sequence encodes CASSPIQYNEQFF.

The J gene is TRBJ2-3, the V gene TRBV4-1; D unclear. This CDR3 contains 16 residues. V dropped 2 bases and J dropped 2 bases, with 14 bases sitting between them. The V gene's germline CDR1 is MGHRA and CDR2 YSYEKL. Here the CDR3 reads CASSQSYGPPTDTQYF. DNA for the CDR3: TGCGCCAGCAGCCAAAGTTATGGCCCCCCCACAGATACGCAGTATTTT.

Regarding this clonotype: Being one base from a much bigger clone, this may be a read error. The chain has TRBV28 and TRBJ2-3; TRBD2 agrees at 14 bases. V trimming: 4 bases; J trimming: 5 bases; junction bases outside the gene matches: 11. Germline CDR1 and CDR2: MDHEN and SYDVKM. The length of the CDR3 is 18 residues. The CDR3 DNA follows: TGTGCCAGCAGTTCGCTCAGACTAGCGGGGGGGCCAAGAGATACGCAGTATTTT. Translating gives CASSSLRLAGGPRDTQYF.

The V call is TRBV11-3, the J call TRBJ1-2; TRBD1 is a possible D gene (5 bases). CDR3 size: 13 residues. Germline CDR1 SGHNT, CDR2 YENEEA. Deletions cut 7 bases from V and 4 bases from J, with 13 bases between. CDR3 amino acids: CASTLAGSYGYTF. For the CDR3, the DNA is TGTGCCAGCACCCTTGCAGGGAGCTATGGCTACACCTTC. Variable domain in full (rest from reference TRBV11-3 and TRBJ1-2): EAGVVQSPRYKIIEKKQPVAFWCNPISGHNTLYWYLQNLGQGPELLIRYENEEAVDDSQLPKDRFSAERLKGVDSTLKIQPAELGDSAVYLCASTLAGSYGYTFGSGTRLTVV.

This clonotype appeared many times. This chain connects TRBV6-1 to TRBJ1-5; no clear D gene. From germline, CDR1 is MNHNS and CDR2 SASEGT. V gave up 8 bases and J gave up 9 bases, with 20 bases separating them. This CDR3 has 14 amino acids. CDR3 bases: TGTGCCAGCGGCCTAGAAGGGCCCAGTAGGCCCCAGCATTTT. Its translation is CASGLEGPSRPQHF.

As to this clonotype: A much larger clonotype is one base distant, so this may be a read error. The rearrangement links TRBV20-1 to TRBJ2-5, with TRBD2 matching 8 bases. The CDR3 is 14 residues long. Germline CDR1 DFQATT, CDR2 SNEGSKA (reference sequence). The chain's CDR3 is CSARDGGGRETKYF. The CDR3 region has the DNA TGCAGTGCTAGAGATGGCGGGGGGCGAGAGACCAAGTACTTC.

In the case of this clonotype: A much larger clone lies a single base off, so this may be a read error. The rearrangement joins TRBV20-1 to TRBJ2-7; TRBD2 might be the D (5 bases). This CDR3 is 13 amino acids long. Germline CDR1 DFQATT, CDR2 SNEGSKA (reference sequence). CDR3 protein: CGARGLATYEQYV. CDR3 coding DNA: TGCGGTGCTAGAGGCCTAGCCACCTACGAGCAGTACGTC.

The J gene is TRBJ1-4, the V gene TRBV12-3 or TRBV12-4; 8 bases match TRBD1. This CDR3 region has 13 residues. J was trimmed by 7 bases and V by 10 bases; bases with no gene match: 8. DNA for the CDR3: TGTGCCACCGATCGGACAGGGACTGAAAAACTGTTTTTT. This encodes CATDRTGTEKLFF.

The table lists this clonotype with many counts. The chain employs TRBV6-4 and TRBJ2-3; D unresolved. Trimming pared 7 bases from V and 2 bases from J, leaving 13 bases between. CDR3 length: 14 residues. Per the germline V gene, CDR1 is MRHNA and CDR2 is SNTAGT. CDR3: CASTRNDNTDTQYF. For the CDR3, the DNA is TGTGCCAGCACTCGGAACGATAACACAGATACGCAGTATTTT.

This clonotype occurred a few times. V is TRBV3-1 and J is TRBJ2-5; D is unclear. Looked up from germline, CDR1 is LGHDT and CDR2 is YNNKEL (reference sequence). The CDR3 length is 12 residues. The germline V and J ends were trimmed by 2 bases and 2 bases, with 3 bases remaining between them. CDR3 region: CASSQTQETQYF. The CDR3 DNA follows: TGTGCCAGCAGCCAAACTCAAGAGACCCAGTACTTC.

This clonotype was recorded at least ten times. The rearrangement joins TRBV7-8 to TRBJ2-3; unclear D gene. CDR3 size: 15 residues. V was trimmed by 3 bases and J by 2 bases, leaving 12 bases between them. The germline gives CDR1 SGHVS, CDR2 FQNEAQ. The CDR3 is CASSFRRPPTDTQYF. The CDR3 coding sequence is TGTGCCAGCAGCTTCCGGAGACCCCCCACAGATACGCAGTATTTT.

The rearrangement uses TRBV6-6 and TRBJ2-7; the match to TRBD1 covers 7 bases. V gave up 6 bases and J gave up 7 bases; unmatched junction bases: 12. Germline CDR1 and CDR2: MNHNY and SVGAGI (reference sequence). The CDR3 consists of 14 residues. This CDR3 is CASRETTGAGEQYV. The CDR3 DNA reads TGTGCCAGCAGGGAAACCACAGGGGCGGGTGAGCAGTACGTC.